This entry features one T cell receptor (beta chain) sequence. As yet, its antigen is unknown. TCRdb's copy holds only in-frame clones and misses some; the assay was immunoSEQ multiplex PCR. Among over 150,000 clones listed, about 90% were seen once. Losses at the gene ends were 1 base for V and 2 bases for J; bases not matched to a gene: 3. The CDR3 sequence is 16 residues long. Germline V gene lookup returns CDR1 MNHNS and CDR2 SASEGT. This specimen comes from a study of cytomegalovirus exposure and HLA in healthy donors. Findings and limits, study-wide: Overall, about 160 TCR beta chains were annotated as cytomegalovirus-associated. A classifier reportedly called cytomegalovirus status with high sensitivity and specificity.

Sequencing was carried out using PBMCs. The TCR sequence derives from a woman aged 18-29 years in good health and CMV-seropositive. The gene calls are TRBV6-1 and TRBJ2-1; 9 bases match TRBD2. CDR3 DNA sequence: TGTGCCAGCAGTGAAGTGGGCGGGGGGGCCTACAATGAGCAGTTCTTC. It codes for CASSEVGGGAYNEQFF.